Each of the 22 T cell receptor beta chains below was sequenced from the same sample in a study of blood T cell repertoires in COVID-19. The table came from immunoSEQ multiplex PCR; TCRdb's copy has only in-frame clones and leaves some out. The data contain around 54,000 clones, around 90% of them seen just once; the ten biggest clones take up 2.2%. What was sequenced was peripheral blood. The receptors were gathered from a human donor in a cohort sampled during active COVID-19.

The chain links TRBV19 to TRBJ2-3, with 9 bases aligning to TRBD1. This CDR3 comprises 16 residues. Germline V gene sequence: CDR1 LNHDA, CDR2 SQIVND (reference sequence). The V gene end was trimmed by 6 bases and the J gene end by 2 bases; junction bases not matched to a gene: 9. CDR3 loop: CASSQGQGPPTDTQYF. CDR3 nucleotides: TGTGCCAGTAGCCAAGGACAGGGGCCCCCCACAGATACGCAGTATTTT.

V is TRBV9 and J is TRBJ2-7, with 7 bases aligning to TRBD2. V gave up 0 bases and J gave up 6 bases; unmatched junction bases: 6. The CDR3 contains 14 residues. Germline CDR1 and CDR2: SGDLS and YYNGEE. The CDR3 DNA reads as TGTGCCAGCAGCGTAGTGCCGGGAGGAGGCGAGCAGTACTTC. Amino acids: CASSVVPGGGEQYF.

The chain combines TRBV27 with TRBJ1-1; tentative D call: TRBD1 (6 bases). The germline V gene has CDR1 MNHEY and CDR2 SMNVEV (reference sequence). The CDR3 contains 17 residues. Trimming took off 8 bases at V and 1 base at J, with 23 bases between the two ends. Here the CDR3 reads CASSSSIRRGANTEAFF. The CDR3 DNA follows: TGTGCCAGCTCAAGTTCGATTCGGCGGGGGGCGAACACTGAAGCTTTCTTT.

The V and J genes are TRBV7-9 and TRBJ1-5; D gene uncertain. CDR1 is SEHNR, CDR2 FQNEAQ, per germline (reference sequence). This CDR3 region has 14 residues. V lost 1 base and J lost 5, with 9 bases in between. The CDR3 loop is CASSLDGIYQPQHF. The CDR3, as DNA: TGTGCCAGCAGCTTAGACGGGATTTATCAGCCCCAGCATTTT.

V is TRBV4-1 and J is TRBJ1-1; TRBD1 might be the D (6 bases). V lost 0 bases and J lost 7, with 15 bases in between. Germline assignment: CDR1 MGHRA and CDR2 YSYEKL. The CDR3 is 15 residues long. The CDR3 is CASSQDARGGGEAFF. The DNA for the CDR3 is TGCGCCAGCAGCCAAGATGCCCGAGGGGGTGGTGAAGCTTTCTTT.

The chain uses TRBV7-9 and TRBJ2-7; TRBD1 might be the D (6 bases). CDR3 length: 15 residues. V was cut by 1 base and J by 4 bases, with 14 bases left in between. Germline V gives CDR1 SEHNR, CDR2 FQNEAQ (reference sequence). The CDR3: CASSLGGQLLYEQYF. In DNA, the CDR3 is TGTGCCAGCAGCTTAGGGGGGCAACTACTTTACGAGCAGTACTTC. The full variable domain, rest sourced from reference TRBV7-9 and TRBJ2-7, is DTGVSQNPRHKITKRGQNVTFRCDPISEHNRLYWYRQTLGQGPEFLTYFQNEAQLEKSRLLSDRFSAERPKGSFSTLEIQRTEQGDSAMYLCASSLGGQLLYEQYFGPGTRLTVT.

This chain connects TRBV7-2 to TRBJ2-7; D perhaps matches TRBD2 (5 bases). There are 14 residues in the CDR3. Trimming stripped 0 bases from V and 4 bases from J, with 10 bases between. Germline V lookup: CDR1 SGHTA, CDR2 FQGNSA. CDR3 DNA: TGTGCCAGCAGCTTAGCCGGGATCGGTTACGAGCAGTACTTC. Translating gives CASSLAGIGYEQYF.

The gene calls are TRBV11-2 and TRBJ2-7, with TRBD2 matching over 10 bases. The CDR3 runs to 14 residues. Germline-derived CDR1 and CDR2 are SGHAT and FQNNGV. The V segment lost 6 bases and the J segment 4 bases; nucleotides outside the gene matches: 6. The CDR3 here is CASRKAGGGYEQYF. The DNA for the CDR3 is TGTGCCAGCAGAAAAGCGGGAGGGGGGTACGAGCAGTACTTC. The variable domain in full, completed from reference TRBV11-2 and TRBJ2-7, reads EAGVAQSPRYKIIEKRQSVAFWCNPISGHATLYWYQQILGQGPKLLIQFQNNGVVDDSQLPKDRFSAERLKGVDSTLKIQPAKLEDSAVYLCASRKAGGGYEQYFGPGTRLTVT.

The rearrangement joins TRBV28 to TRBJ2-1; 7 nucleotides align to TRBD1. This CDR3 contains 15 residues. Germline V gives CDR1 MDHEN, CDR2 SYDVKM. J lost 7 bases, V lost 11 bases, and 17 bases had no gene match. The CDR3 region is CAAGDRDRISNEQFF. For the CDR3, the DNA is TGTGCCGCCGGAGACAGGGACCGAATTAGTAATGAGCAGTTCTTC. Combining the CDR3 with reference TRBV28 and TRBJ2-1 gives the whole variable domain DVKVTQSSRYLVKRTGEKVFLECVQDMDHENMFWYRQDPGLGLRLIYFSYDVKMKEKGDIPEGYSVSREKKERFSLILESASTNQTSMYLCAAGDRDRISNEQFFGPGTRLTVL.

V gene TRBV5-1 combines with J gene TRBJ2-6; D is unclear. V was pared by 7 bases and J by 0 bases, with 14 bases between. The V gene's germline CDR1 is SGHRS and CDR2 YFSETQ. This CDR3 is 16 amino acids long. The CDR3 coding sequence is TGCGCCAGCTCAGGTTCGGCCTACTCTGGGGCCAACGTCCTGACTTTC. It encodes CASSGSAYSGANVLTF.

This clone showed up just once. This chain uses TRBV28 with TRBJ2-1; 11 nucleotides line up with TRBD2. This CDR3 comprises 16 residues. Germline CDR1 MDHEN, CDR2 SYDVKM. With V trimmed by 5 bases and J by 7 bases, 10 bases remained unmatched. As DNA, the CDR3 is TGTGCCAGCAGTCTCCCCATTCGACTAGCGGGGAATGAGCAGTTCTTC. Residues: CASSLPIRLAGNEQFF.

The V call is TRBV20-1, the J call TRBJ1-1, with D perhaps TRBD1 (5 bases). Germline CDR1 is DFQATT and CDR2 is SNEGSKA (reference sequence). This CDR3 comprises 18 residues. Trimming left V 3 bases short and J 4 bases short, with 27 bases between. CDR3 sequence (DNA): TGCAGTGCTAGTGATCCTACGCGGACACCGCCTCGGAGCACTGAAGCTTTCTTT. Translating it yields CSASDPTRTPPRSTEAFF.

The chain recombines TRBV7-2 with TRBJ2-1; TRBD2 matches 14 bases. V trimming: 5 bases; J trimming: 6 bases; junction bases outside the gene matches: 12. The V gene's germline CDR1 is SGHTA and CDR2 FQGNSA. There are 18 residues in the CDR3. CDR3 sequence: CASSPQPGLAGVGNEQFF. For the CDR3, the DNA is TGTGCCAGCAGCCCACAGCCGGGACTAGCGGGAGTTGGCAATGAGCAGTTCTTC. Combining the CDR3 with reference TRBV7-2 and TRBJ2-1 gives the whole variable domain GAGVSQSPSNKVTEKGKDVELRCDPISGHTALYWYRQSLGQGLEFLIYFQGNSAPDKSGLPSDRFSAERTGGSVSTLTIQRTQQEDSAVYLCASSPQPGLAGVGNEQFFGPGTRLTVL.

This chain uses TRBV18 with TRBJ2-2, with 7 bases aligning to TRBD1. The trim removed 3 bases at V and 5 bases at J, leaving 3 bases unmatched. The CDR3 totals 14 residues. Germline V gene sequence: CDR1 KGHSH, CDR2 LQKENI. Here the CDR3 DNA reads TGTGCCAGCTCACCGCCAGGGGGAACCGGGGAGCTGTTTTTT. It yields the protein CASSPPGGTGELFF.

For this clone: A read error may produce the germline difference seen at one junction end. The rearrangement links TRBV6-5 to TRBJ1-5, with D unresolved. The CDR3 extends over 14 amino acids. Germline V lookup: CDR1 MNHEY, CDR2 SVGAGI. In nucleotides, the CDR3 is TGTGCCAGCAGTTACGGCTATAGCGATCAGCCCCAGCATTTT. This translates into CASSYGYSDQPQHF.

This chain connects TRBV7-2 to TRBJ1-1, with 9 bases matching TRBD1. The trim removed 3 bases at V and 5 bases at J, leaving 10 bases unmatched. Looked up from germline, CDR1 is SGHTA and CDR2 is FQGNSA. This CDR3 is built from 16 residues. As DNA, the CDR3 is TGTGCCAGCAGCTTCCGTAACAGGGGGCGCAGGACTGAAGCTTTCTTT. It is translated as CASSFRNRGRRTEAFF.

This clone was counted a single time. The CDR3 is CASSSQAGRYNEQFF. For the CDR3, the DNA is TGTGCCAGCAGCTCCCAGGCTGGGCGATACAATGAGCAGTTCTTC. This chain connects TRBV9 to TRBJ2-1, with D unclear. Germline V CDR1 and CDR2: SGDLS, YYNGEE. Trimming cost V 4 bases and J 4 bases, with 15 bases left between them. The CDR3 loop spans 15 amino acids.

The V call is TRBV11-3, the J call TRBJ2-7; 9 bases are a match to TRBD1. CDR3 length: 13 residues. CDR1 and CDR2 from the germline V gene are SGHNT and YENEEA. V trimming: 4 bases; J trimming: 4 bases; junction bases outside the gene matches: 2. CDR3 DNA sequence: TGTGCCAGCAGCTCGGACAGGGGTTACGAGCAGTACTTC. It encodes CASSSDRGYEQYF.

The V and J genes are TRBV11-3 and TRBJ2-1, with D perhaps TRBD1 (6 bases). In germline, CDR1 is SGHNT, CDR2 YENEEA. The CDR3 loop spans 16 amino acids. V was shortened by 5 bases and J by 7 bases, with 21 bases between the two germline ends. The CDR3 DNA sequence: TGTGCCAGCAGCAAGAATCCACAAATACAGGGTAATGAGCAGTTCTTC. Translation gives CASSKNPQIQGNEQFF.

The V and J genes are TRBV18 and TRBJ2-2; 13 nucleotides agree with TRBD2. V lost 0 bases and J lost 3; bases outside the gene matches: 1. CDR1 KGHSH and CDR2 LQKENI come from the germline V gene. This CDR3 is 17 amino acids long. CDR3 protein: CASSPPTSGGHTGELFF. In nucleotides, the CDR3 is TGTGCCAGCTCACCACCGACTAGCGGGGGGCACACCGGGGAGCTGTTTTTT.

The V call is TRBV4-3, the J call TRBJ1-2, with 8 nucleotides matching TRBD1. The CDR3 is made up of 13 amino acids. With 3 bases clipped from V and 8 bases from J, the junction kept 5 bases outside the gene matches. Per germline, CDR1 LGHNA and CDR2 YSLEER. The CDR3 DNA reads TGCGCCAGCAGCCAGACAGGGGTTGGCGGCTACACCTTC. It is translated as CASSQTGVGGYTF.

This chain connects TRBV30 to TRBJ1-4; D perhaps matches TRBD1 (5 bases). The V end lost 3 bases, the J end lost 5 bases, and 13 bases lay between the germline ends. The CDR3 extends over 14 amino acids. Germline-derived CDR1 and CDR2 are GTSNPN and SVGIG (reference sequence). In DNA form, the CDR3 reads TGTGCCTGGAGGGGGCGGGGCTGGAATGAAAAACTGTTTTTT. Its translation: CAWRGRGWNEKLFF. The full variable domain, rest sourced from reference TRBV30 and TRBJ1-4, is SQTIHQWPATLVQPVGSPLSLECTVEGTSNPNLYWYRQAAGRGLQLLFYSVGIGQISSEVPQNLSASRPQDRQFILSSKKLLLSDSGFYLCAWRGRGWNEKLFFGSGTQLSVL.